This T cell receptor (beta chain) is drawn from a study of circulating CD8 cells and anti-PD-1 response in melanoma. Overall study context: Response groups: complete/partial responders versus stable/progressive non-responders.

Study-level points and caveats: Tumor reactivity was tested by peptide assays on expanded sorted subsets.

Each library started from 15 ng of total RNA using the QIAseq Immune Repertoire TCR panel. TCRdb called the reads again in MiXCR, with one record for every CDR3 protein. The repertoire holds approximately 450 distinct CDR3 sequences, with about an eighth as singletons. Four subsets defined by PD-1 and/or TIGIT were sorted from live CD3+CD8+TCRalphabeta+ cells. This CDR3 has 12 amino acids. The germline V and J ends were trimmed by 3 bases and 1 base, with 3 bases remaining between them. Germline V gene data show CDR1 as PRHDT and CDR2 as FYEKMQ (reference sequence). In its sample, this clonotype was seen a few times. Its target is unknown.

The sample was CD8+ T cells from PBMCs, taken at baseline or after one month of anti-PD-1 therapy (not recorded which). The chain joins TRBV13 to TRBJ1-1; D gene ambiguous. This clonotype was obtained from a human donor with melanoma. This CDR3 is CASSFGNTEAFF. The CDR3 DNA reads as TGTGCCAGCAGCTTCGGGAACACTGAAGCTTTCTTT.